This entry concerns a single T cell receptor beta chain. The antigen is not known. Trimming pared 4 bases from V and 0 bases from J, leaving 13 bases between. This CDR3 has 15 residues. Germline CDR1 and CDR2: SGHRS and YFSETQ. This entry is derived from a study of cytomegalovirus exposure and HLA in healthy donors. Notes on the study in general: Researchers reported in a later analysis that a missense DCLRE1C variant was tied to TCR beta V- and J-gene trimming. Per published accounts, TCR beta sequences correctly predicted the HLA-A and HLA-B alleles of most subjects. There were reportedly fewer N-insertions in an Asian-associated ancestry cluster than the approximately 600-donor mean, in a later analysis.

At the time of sampling, donors were nominally healthy, though unrecorded immune exposures were likely. The study ran its PCR with 60 Vbeta and 13 Jbeta primers. Only in-frame clones appear in the TCRdb table, and some are missing; sequencing was by immunoSEQ multiplex PCR. The data contain about 150,000 clones, roughly 82% of them singletons. The clonotype originates from a woman between 50 and 59 years old in good health and CMV-seropositive. The chain has TRBV5-1 and TRBJ1-1; D is possibly TRBD1 (6 bases). The specimen sequenced was PBMCs. CDR3: CASSPRQVLNTEAFF. The CDR3 nucleotides are TGCGCCAGCAGCCCAAGACAGGTCCTGAACACTGAAGCTTTCTTT.